Listed below are T cell receptor beta chains from one sample, sequenced in a study of cytomegalovirus exposure and HLA in healthy donors. Generated by immunoSEQ multiplex PCR, the TCRdb table keeps only in-frame clones and is missing some. The sample yields some 150,000 clones, 85% to 90% seen once. Material: PBMCs. The receptor set was obtained from a woman in her late teens or twenties in good health and CMV-seropositive. The CDR3 runs from the conserved cysteine through the conserved F or W. The D gene is left open where the match is weak. Size values are once, few and many counts, or a class for expanded clones, and some rows have none.

>TRBJ1-4|-|TRBV21-1|once
CASPLDRGNEKLFF
TGTGCCAGCCCTCTCGACAGGGGGAATGAAAAACTGTTTTTT
>TRBJ1-2|-|TRBV7-9|few
CASSLGDIYGYTF
TGTGCCAGCAGCTTAGGAGACATCTATGGCTACACCTTC
>TRBJ2-1|-|TRBV28|-
CAIARGGPVEQFF
TGTGCCATCGCGAGGGGGGGGCCGGTTGAGCAGTTCTTC
>TRBJ1-1|-|TRBV14|-
CASSQDWGVEAFF
TGTGCCAGCAGCCAAGACTGGGGGGTTGAAGCTTTCTTT
>TRBJ2-3|-|TRBV21-1|-
CASSKERGGPSTDTQYF
TGTGCCAGCAGCAAAGAACGGGGGGGGCCTAGCACAGATACGCAGTATTTT
>TRBJ2-3|TRBD2|TRBV27|once
CASTSAGVGARDTQYF
TGTGCCAGCACCTCGGCGGGGGTGGGAGCTAGGGATACGCAGTATTTT
>TRBJ1-5|-|TRBV19|few
CATSLNNQPQHF
TGTGCCACATCACTCAACAATCAGCCCCAGCATTTT
>TRBJ2-7|-|TRBV14|-
CASSQQRVQYF
TGTGCCAGCAGCCAACAGCGGGTGCAGTACTTC
>TRBJ1-2|TRBD1|TRBV9|-
CASSVATRGTGADGYTF
TGTGCCAGCAGCGTAGCTACGAGGGGGACAGGGGCTGATGGCTACACCTTC
>TRBJ2-7|-|TRBV28|-
CASSSDSYEQYF
TGTGCCAGCAGTTCTGACAGTTACGAGCAGTACTTC
>TRBJ2-7|TRBD1|TRBV19|-
CASSTRQGIKHEQYF
TGTGCCAGTAGTACCAGACAGGGAATCAAACACGAGCAGTACTTC
>TRBJ1-2|-|TRBV5-1|-
CASSLDREGGGYTF
TGCGCCAGCAGCTTGGACAGGGAGGGAGGCGGCTACACCTTC
>TRBJ1-2|TRBD1|TRBV28|-
CASRSGTGYGYTF
TGTGCCAGCAGATCCGGGACAGGCTATGGCTACACCTTC
>TRBJ1-2|-|TRBV7-9|once
CASSSPAAGKDYGYTF
TGTGCCAGCAGCTCTCCTGCCGCAGGGAAAGATTATGGCTACACCTTC
>TRBJ2-7|-|TRBV5-4|-
CASSLVATEISYEQYF
TGTGCCAGCAGCTTGGTCGCAACCGAGATTTCCTACGAGCAGTACTTC
>TRBJ1-2|TRBD1|TRBV5-1|-
CASSLTGISYGYTF
TGCGCCAGCAGCCTGACAGGGATCTCCTATGGCTACACCTTC
>TRBJ1-1|-|TRBV19|-
CASRRQALNTEAFF
TGTGCCAGTAGGCGACAGGCCCTGAACACTGAAGCTTTCTTT
>TRBJ1-6|-|TRBV2|-
CACCRANSPLHF
TGTGCCTGTTGCAGGGCCAATTCACCCCTCCACTTT
>TRBJ1-2|TRBD1|TRBV27|-
CASSLSGQGASVYGYTF
TGTGCCAGCAGTTTATCCGGACAGGGGGCGTCCGTCTATGGCTACACCTTC
>TRBJ2-2|TRBD2|TRBV9|-
CASSGPSGANTGELFF
TGTGCCAGCAGCGGACCTAGCGGGGCGAACACCGGGGAGCTGTTTTTT
>TRBJ2-1|TRBD1|TRBV7-9|-
CALPGTGVGYNEQFF
TGTGCCTTACCCGGGACAGGGGTAGGGTACAATGAGCAGTTCTTC
>TRBJ1-4|-|TRBV5-4|-
CASSLRRDSTTNEKLFF
TGTGCCAGCAGCTTGCGAAGGGACTCGACAACTAATGAAAAACTGTTTTTT
>TRBJ2-7|TRBD2|TRBV9|-
CASSVASTPTRGGSYEQYF
TGTGCCAGCAGCGTAGCTTCCACTCCGACTCGCGGGGGCTCCTACGAGCAGTACTTC
>TRBJ1-5|-|TRBV4-1|once
CASSQEGRPSQPQHF
TGCGCCAGCAGCCAAGAAGGCAGGCCAAGCCAGCCCCAGCATTTT
>TRBJ1-2|TRBD1|TRBV5-4|-
CASSSTGGYGYTF
TGTGCCAGCAGTTCGACAGGGGGTTACGGCTACACCTTC
>TRBJ1-3|-|TRBV25-1|-
CASSATFSGNTIYF
TGTGCCAGCAGTGCCACTTTCTCTGGAAACACCATATATTTT
>TRBJ1-2|TRBD1|TRBV18|-
CASSPGTAANNYGYTF
TGTGCCAGCTCACCCGGGACAGCTGCGAATAACTATGGCTACACCTTC
>TRBJ2-1|-|TRBV9|-
CASSRGYNEQFF
TGTGCCAGCAGCCGGGGGTACAATGAGCAGTTCTTC
>TRBJ2-6|TRBD1|TRBV7-9|-
CASTTTGAGANVLTF
TGTGCCAGCACAACAACAGGGGCAGGGGCCAACGTCCTGACTTTC
>TRBJ1-2|TRBD1|TRBV6-1|-
CASSPGTGGSGYTF
TGTGCCAGCAGCCCCGGGACAGGGGGCTCTGGCTACACCTTC